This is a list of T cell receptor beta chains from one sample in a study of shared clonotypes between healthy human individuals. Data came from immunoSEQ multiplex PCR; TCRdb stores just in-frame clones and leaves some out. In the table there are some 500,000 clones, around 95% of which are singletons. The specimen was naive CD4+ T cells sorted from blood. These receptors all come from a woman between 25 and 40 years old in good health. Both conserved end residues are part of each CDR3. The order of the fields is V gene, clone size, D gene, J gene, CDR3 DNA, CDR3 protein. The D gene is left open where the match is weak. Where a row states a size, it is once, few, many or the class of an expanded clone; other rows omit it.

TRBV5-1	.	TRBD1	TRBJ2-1	TGCGCCAGCAGCTTGGCCTTTGGGGACAGCCGCTACAATGAGCAGTTCTTC	CASSLAFGDSRYNEQFF
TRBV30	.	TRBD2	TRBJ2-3	TGTGCCTGGAGTCCCATAGCGGGAGGAACCTTCACAGATACGCAGTATTTT	CAWSPIAGGTFTDTQYF
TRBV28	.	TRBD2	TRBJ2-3	TGTGCCAGCAGACGGACTAGCGGGAACCCAGATACGCAGTATTTT	CASRRTSGNPDTQYF
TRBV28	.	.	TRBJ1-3	TGTGCCAGCAGTACCCTCAGGGTTTCTGGAAACACCATATATTTT	CASSTLRVSGNTIYF
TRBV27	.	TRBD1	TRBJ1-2	TGTGCCAGCAGCCGGACAGGGGCCCTATCGCATGGCTACACCTTC	CASSRTGALSHGYTF
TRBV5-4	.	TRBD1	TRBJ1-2	TGTGCCAGCAGCTTGTTTAACAGGGGGCCACTCAACTATGGCTACACCTTC	CASSLFNRGPLNYGYTF
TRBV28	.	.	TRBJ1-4	TGTGCCAGCAGTTCGACCTTCGGGGCGGCCCCTAATGAAAAACTGTTTTTT	CASSSTFGAAPNEKLFF
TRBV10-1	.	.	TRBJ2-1	TGCGCCAGCAGTGACCCGGGGAGCTCCTACAATGAGCAGTTCTTC	CASSDPGSSYNEQFF
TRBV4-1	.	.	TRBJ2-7	TGCGCCAGCAGCCAACCCGGTGGGGTCGAGCAGTACTTC	CASSQPGGVEQYF
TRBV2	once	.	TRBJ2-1	TGTGCCAGCACGGCCGAGCGGAGCTCCTACAATGAGCAGTTCTTC	CASTAERSSYNEQFF
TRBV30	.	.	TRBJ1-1	TGTGCCTGGAACCCGCGCCCCTACACTGAAGCTTTCTTT	CAWNPRPYTEAFF
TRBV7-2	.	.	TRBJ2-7	TGTGCCAGCAGCCCTGGACGGGAAGCCACTCCCTACGAGCAGTACTTC	CASSPGREATPYEQYF
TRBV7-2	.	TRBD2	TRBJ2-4	TGTGCCAGCAGAAAGCGGGAGGGCCTCAAAAACATTCAGTACTTC	CASRKREGLKNIQYF
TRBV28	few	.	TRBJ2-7	TGTGCCAGTACCTTCGGCGTACCGGACTACGAGCAGTACTTC	CASTFGVPDYEQYF
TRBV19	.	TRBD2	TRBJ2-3	TGTGCCAGTAGTTTTGGACTAGCGGGAGGGCCCGTCGGGGATACGCAGTATTTT	CASSFGLAGGPVGDTQYF
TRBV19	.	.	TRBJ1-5	TGTGCCAGTAGTATATCGGGGGGACCAAATCAGCCCCAGCATTTT	CASSISGGPNQPQHF
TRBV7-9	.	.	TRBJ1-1	TGTGCCAGCAGCTTAGAAGGGGAAGCTTTCTTT	CASSLEGEAFF
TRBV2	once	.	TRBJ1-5	TGTGCCAGCAGTGAACAGAGCAATCAGCCCCAGCATTTT	CASSEQSNQPQHF
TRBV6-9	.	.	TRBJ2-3	TGTGCCAGCAGTTACTCCACGGGACAAAACACAGATACGCAGTATTTT	CASSYSTGQNTDTQYF
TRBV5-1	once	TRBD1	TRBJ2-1	TGCGCCAGCAGCGCCCGGGACAGGGAGCAGTTCTTC	CASSARDREQFF
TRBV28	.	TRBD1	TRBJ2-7	TGTGCCGGGAGTGGAAACAGGGGGCTCGACGAGCAGTACTTC	CAGSGNRGLDEQYF
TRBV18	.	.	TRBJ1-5	TGTGCCAGCTCACCACAGGGGTCGGGTGAACAGCCCCAGCATTTT	CASSPQGSGEQPQHF
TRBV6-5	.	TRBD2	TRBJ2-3	TGTGCCAGCGCGGGAGCAGATACGCAGTATTTT	CASAGADTQYF
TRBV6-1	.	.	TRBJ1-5	TGTGCCAGCACCGAAGGGAAGGACCCCCAGCATTTT	CASTEGKDPQHF
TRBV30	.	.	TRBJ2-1	TGTGCCTGGAGTGGTGGGGGGAGCTCCTACAATGAGCAGTTCTTC	CAWSGGGSSYNEQFF
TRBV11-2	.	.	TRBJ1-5	TGTGCCAGCAGCTTAGATGGGAGGGGCCAGCCCCAGCATTTT	CASSLDGRGQPQHF
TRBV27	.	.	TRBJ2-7	TGTGCCAGCAGTTTAGACAGGTCATCCGGCGAGCAGTACTTC	CASSLDRSSGEQYF
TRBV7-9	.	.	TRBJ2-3	TGTGCCAGCAGCCCTAAAAGTAGCGAACATACGCAGTATTTT	CASSPKSSEHTQYF
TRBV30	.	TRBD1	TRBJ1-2	TGTGCCTGGAGTGTAGGGACAGATATCTATGGCTACACCTTC	CAWSVGTDIYGYTF
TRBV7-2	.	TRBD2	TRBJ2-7	TGTGCCAGCAGCTTACTAGCGGGAGACGAGCAGTACTTC	CASSLLAGDEQYF
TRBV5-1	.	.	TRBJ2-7	TGCGCCAGCAGCTTGGGACATATCTTGGACAGACGATCCTACGAGCAGTACTTC	CASSLGHILDRRSYEQYF
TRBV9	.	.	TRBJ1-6	TGTGCCAGCAGCAAAGACAAGAGCTCCTATAATTCACCCCTCCACTTT	CASSKDKSSYNSPLHF
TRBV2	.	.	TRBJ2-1	TGTGCCAGCAGCGATTCCGGGACGCGGAGGGTGAATGAGCAGTTCTTC	CASSDSGTRRVNEQFF
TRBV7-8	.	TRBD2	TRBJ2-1	TGTGCCAGCAGCACATATAAAACCGGGACTAGCGGACCCGCTGCCTACAATGAGCAGTTCTTC	CASSTYKTGTSGPAAYNEQFF
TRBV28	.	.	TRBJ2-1	TGTGCCAGCAGTCTTTATTATACGGGTTCCTCCAATGAGCAGTTCTTC	CASSLYYTGSSNEQFF
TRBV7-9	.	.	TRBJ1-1	TGTGCCAGCAGCGCGGACGGCTACACTGAAGCTTTCTTT	CASSADGYTEAFF
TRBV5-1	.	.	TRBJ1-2	TGCGCCAGCAGCTCCACAGGGTCTACGGGCTACACCTTC	CASSSTGSTGYTF
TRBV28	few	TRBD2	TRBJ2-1	TGTGCCAGCAGTTTGACTAGCGGGAGCTGGGAGCAGTTCTTC	CASSLTSGSWEQFF